Listed below are T cell receptor beta chains from one sample, sequenced in a study of blood T cells in healthy people across ages. TCRdb itself ran the 5' RACE reads through MiXCR, one entry per CDR3 protein. The sample holds 1.2 million to 1.5 million distinct CDR3 sequences, roughly 59% seen once. The sequencing input was blood. These receptors were collected from a man younger than 35 in good health. CDR3s include the opening cysteine and the closing phenylalanine or tryptophan. D genes are given only for firm matches. Clone size is not always given. Where it is, it says once, few, many or a class for expanded clones.

J | size | V | D | DNA | CDR3
TRBJ1-1 | - | TRBV12-3/TRBV12-4 | - | TGTGCCAGCAGTGCGACAGGTGGGGCTTTCTTT | CASSATGGAFF
TRBJ2-7 | - | TRBV7-2 | TRBD1 | TGTGTCAGCAGCTTAGAGGGACAGACACACTGCGAGCAGTACTTC | CVSSLEGQTHCEQYF
TRBJ2-3 | - | TRBV27 | TRBD2 | TGTGCCAGCAGTTTAGGCGGGAGGCTTACAGATACGCGGTATTTT | CASSLGGRLTDTRYF
TRBJ2-3 | - | TRBV5-1 | TRBD2 | TGCGCCAGCAGCAGAGCGGGAGATCTCACAGATACGCAGTATTTT | CASSRAGDLTDTQYF
TRBJ1-6 | - | TRBV12-3/TRBV12-4 | - | TGTGCCAGCAGTTTCAGACAGACCTATAATTCACCCCTCCACTTT | CASSFRQTYNSPLHF
TRBJ1-1 | few | TRBV10-3 | - | TGTGCCATCAGTGACCCCGGGCCACTTCGGGGGAACACTGAAGCTTTCTTT | CAISDPGPLRGNTEAFF
TRBJ2-5 | few | TRBV20-1 | TRBD2 | TGCAGTGCTAGAGATCATCGGGGGGGCGCAGAGACCCAGTACTTC | CSARDHRGGAETQYF
TRBJ2-1 | few | TRBV12-3/TRBV12-4 | TRBD1 | TGTGCCAGCACCCAGGGACAGGTTCTCAATGAGCAGTTCTTC | CASTQGQVLNEQFF
TRBJ2-1 | - | TRBV12-3/TRBV12-4 | - | TGTGCCAGCAACCCTTCAGGCCACGATTTGGATGAGCAGTTCTTC | CASNPSGHDLDEQFF
TRBJ2-7 | - | TRBV12-3/TRBV12-4 | TRBD2 | TGTGCCAGCAGTTCTATAAGCGGGAGGCCTAGCTCCTACGAGCAGTACTTC | CASSSISGRPSSYEQYF
TRBJ1-2 | few | TRBV10-3 | - | TGTGCCATCAGTGTATCAGGGAACTATGGCTACACCTTC | CAISVSGNYGYTF
TRBJ2-7 | - | TRBV20-1 | - | TGCAGTGCCAAATACCTCAAATACAGAACCTACGAGCAGTACTTC | CSAKYLKYRTYEQYF
TRBJ2-1 | - | TRBV3-1 | - | TGTGCCAGCAGCCAAGATGCGGGGACGCACAATGAGCAGTTCTTC | CASSQDAGTHNEQFF
TRBJ2-7 | - | TRBV13 | TRBD1 | TGTGCCAGCAGTTTAGGACAGGGCCCCTCCGAGCAGTACTTC | CASSLGQGPSEQYF
TRBJ2-1 | - | TRBV27 | - | TGTGCCAGCAGTAGCAGGGTAACAACCTCCCACAATGAGCAGTTCTTC | CASSSRVTTSHNEQFF
TRBJ2-7 | - | TRBV6-2/TRBV6-3 | TRBD1 | TGTGCAATCGGGACAGTGTACGAGCAGTACTTC | CAIGTVYEQYF
TRBJ2-3 | few | TRBV7-9 | TRBD2 | TGTGCCAGCAGCCGGTTGCGGGAGCCCGGCACAGATACGCAGTATTTT | CASSRLREPGTDTQYF
TRBJ2-7 | - | TRBV28 | - | TGTGCCAGCAGCCTGGACTGGAACGAGCAGTACTTC | CASSLDWNEQYF
TRBJ2-1 | few | TRBV12-3/TRBV12-4 | TRBD2 | TGTGCCAGCTCGAAGGCGGCTAGCGGGGGAGCTAATGAGCAGTTCTTC | CASSKAASGGANEQFF
TRBJ1-2 | few | TRBV7-2 | - | TGTGCCAGCAGCCAGGACAAGGCCCACTATGGCTACACCTTC | CASSQDKAHYGYTF
TRBJ1-1 | - | TRBV5-5 | - | TGTGCCAGCACCCCGGACGGGTTCGAAACTTTCTTT | CASTPDGFETFF
TRBJ2-3 | - | TRBV6-5 | TRBD1 | TGTGCCAGCAGTTGCCCCCGGGACAGACTAAATAGCACAGATACGCAGTATTTT | CASSCPRDRLNSTDTQYF
TRBJ1-4 | once | TRBV20-1 | - | TGCAGTGCTAGGGGTGGACCTAATGAAAAACTGTTTTTT | CSARGGPNEKLFF
TRBJ2-5 | - | TRBV7-2 | - | TGTGCCAGCAGCTTAGGGGGAGTTCGGGAGACCCAGTACTTC | CASSLGGVRETQYF
TRBJ2-7 | - | TRBV29-1 | TRBD2 | TGCAGCGTTGCCCCGCGCGGGGGTGCCTACGAGCAGTACTTC | CSVAPRGGAYEQYF
TRBJ2-5 | few | TRBV4-3 | - | TGCGCCAGCAGCCCACTACGCGGGGACCAAGAGACCCAGTACTTC | CASSPLRGDQETQYF
TRBJ2-7 | - | TRBV27 | - | TGTGCCAGCAGTTTTTCAGTTGGTCCCTACGAGCAGTACTTC | CASSFSVGPYEQYF
TRBJ2-7 | - | TRBV12-3/TRBV12-4 | - | TGTGCCAGCAGTGTCTCCAGGGAAAAGTCCTACGAGCAGTACTTC | CASSVSREKSYEQYF
TRBJ2-3 | - | TRBV4-3 | TRBD2 | TGCGCCAGCAGCCAAGAGGTAGCGGGGGGGCGTGATACGCAGTATTTT | CASSQEVAGGRDTQYF
TRBJ2-3 | - | TRBV5-1 | - | TGCGCCAGCAGACCAGGGGTAGATACGCAGTATTTT | CASRPGVDTQYF
TRBJ2-1 | - | TRBV7-2 | - | TGTGCCAGCAGCCTGTTAAATAACAATGAGCAGTTCTTC | CASSLLNNNEQFF
TRBJ1-2 | - | TRBV9 | - | TGTGCCAGCAGCGTAGACCCCATGGGAAATAACTATGGCTACACCTTC | CASSVDPMGNNYGYTF
TRBJ1-1 | - | TRBV7-2 | - | TGTGCCAGCGGCAAATGGGAAGCTTTCTTT | CASGKWEAFF
TRBJ2-5 | once | TRBV29-1 | TRBD1 | TGCAGCGTTGAAGAGGGGGACAGGGCTGAGACCCAGTACTTC | CSVEEGDRAETQYF
TRBJ2-3 | once | TRBV20-1 | - | TGCAGTGCCCAGAATAGCAGGGTTGAAGATACGCAGTATTTT | CSAQNSRVEDTQYF
TRBJ2-7 | - | TRBV18 | - | TGTGCCAGCTCACTAGGCTCGGTGCCCATTTCCTACGAGCAGTACTTC | CASSLGSVPISYEQYF
TRBJ2-1 | - | TRBV13 | TRBD2 | TGTGCCAGCAGCTTAGGCTCCTTAGAGCGGGAGTCCTACAATGAGCAGTTCTTC | CASSLGSLERESYNEQFF